The 15 T cell receptor beta chains reported below all come from one sample, sequenced in a study of blood T cell repertoires in COVID-19. Profiling relied on immunoSEQ multiplex PCR, and the TCRdb table lists in-frame clones only, not all of them. In the table there are 110,000 to 150,000 clones, around 80% of which are singletons. The sequencing sample was made of peripheral blood. Receptor source: a man aged 65-85 years who had recovered from COVID-19.

The genes are TRBV29-1 and TRBJ2-2, with 15 nucleotides matching TRBD2. CDR3 length equals 15 residues. The germline CDR1 and CDR2 sequences are SQVTM and ANQGSEA. The ends lost 3 bases at V and 6 bases at J; junction bases unmatched: 2. Here the CDR3 reads CSVEGLAGGAGELFF. CDR3 nucleotides: TGCAGCGTTGAGGGACTAGCGGGAGGCGCCGGGGAGCTGTTTTTT.

This chain connects TRBV27 to TRBJ2-3; 8 bases align to TRBD2. Unmatched junction bases numbered 6, after V lost 2 bases and J lost 2 bases. Germline V gives CDR1 MNHEY, CDR2 SMNVEV (reference sequence). The CDR3 covers 16 residues. This chain's CDR3 is CASSLVLAGLTDTQYF. The CDR3 DNA follows: TGTGCCAGCAGTTTAGTTCTAGCGGGCCTCACAGATACGCAGTATTTT.

The rearrangement joins TRBV7-8 to TRBJ2-5, with D unresolved. The CDR3 length is 13 residues. Trimming took off 2 bases at V and 5 bases at J, with 9 bases between the two ends. Germline-derived CDR1 and CDR2 are SGHVS and FQNEAQ. The CDR3 spells CASSLKVRETQYF. CDR3 bases: TGTGCCAGCAGCTTAAAAGTTCGGGAGACCCAGTACTTC.

This sequence joins TRBV6-2 or TRBV6-3 and TRBJ2-2, with 7 bases matching TRBD1. Trimming at V came to 2 bases and at J to 4 bases, leaving 7 bases not matched to a gene. Per the germline V gene, CDR1 is MNHEY and CDR2 is SVGEGT. The CDR3 has 16 residues. As DNA, the CDR3 is TGTGCCAGCAGTTACCCGACAGGGATTATCACCGGGGAGCTGTTTTTT. This sequence encodes CASSYPTGIITGELFF.

The chain combines TRBV29-1 with TRBJ1-5, with 10 bases matching TRBD1. CDR3 length: 16 residues. Germline V gene data show CDR1 as SQVTM and CDR2 as ANQGSEA. The V gene end was trimmed by 1 base and the J gene end by 0 bases; junction bases not matched to a gene: 3. CDR3 DNA: TGCAGCGTTGAAGGGGACAGGGGCTATAGCAATCAGCCCCAGCATTTT. Translated: CSVEGDRGYSNQPQHF.

J is TRBJ1-3 and V is TRBV27, with D perhaps matching TRBD1 (5 bases). The V and J ends lost 11 bases and 7 bases respectively, with 12 bases between them. Germline CDR1 is MNHEY and CDR2 is SMNVEV (reference sequence). The CDR3 is 11 amino acids. As DNA, the CDR3 is TGTGCCTCCTGGGGGGGGAACACCATATATTTT. This encodes CASWGGNTIYF.

The gene calls are TRBV7-9 and TRBJ2-7; 12 bases are shared with TRBD2. The DNA end is a closer match to TRBJ2-5, so the J assignment may be wrong. From germline, CDR1 is SEHNR and CDR2 FQNEAQ (reference sequence). The CDR3 has 19 amino acids. The CDR3 nucleotides read TGTGCCAGCAGCTTAGGAAGGACTAGCGGGATAGGGGGCCAAGAGACCCAGTACTTC. Protein product: CASSLGRTSGIGGQETQYF.

CDR3 residues: CASSVDRPGFNEQFF. The CDR3 region has the DNA TGTGCCAGCAGTGTGGACCGGCCGGGGTTCAATGAGCAGTTCTTC. This chain uses TRBV6-2 or TRBV6-3 with TRBJ2-1; D is possibly TRBD2 (5 bases). The germline V gene encodes CDR1 MNHEY and CDR2 SVGEGT. The V end was cut by 5 bases, the J end by 6 bases, with 17 bases between. The CDR3 runs 15 residues.

The V gene is TRBV28, the J gene TRBJ2-3, with D possibly TRBD1 on 5 matching bases. The CDR3 spans 12 residues. V shed 3 bases and J shed 5 bases, with 6 bases lying between them. Germline values: CDR1 MDHEN, CDR2 SYDVKM. The CDR3 DNA sequence: TGTGCCAGCAGTTTGACAGAAGATACGCAGTATTTT. Translating it yields CASSLTEDTQYF.

This clone was seen a single time. V is TRBV15 and J is TRBJ1-1; 8 bases fit TRBD1. The CDR3 is 18 residues long. CDR1 LNHNV and CDR2 YYDKDF come from the germline V gene (reference sequence). Trimming took 0 bases from V and 0 from J; bases not matched to a gene: 9. The CDR3 coding sequence is TGTGCCACCAGCAGAGATAAACGGGACAGGAGAATGAACACTGAAGCTTTCTTT. As protein: CATSRDKRDRRMNTEAFF.

CDR3 sequence: CASSFPGTGLREQYF. The CDR3 bases are TGTGCCAGCAGCTTTCCCGGGACAGGGTTAAGGGAGCAGTACTTC. V gene TRBV7-9 combines with J gene TRBJ2-7, with 9 bases fitting TRBD1. The CDR3 spans 15 residues. Looked up from germline, CDR1 is SEHNR and CDR2 is FQNEAQ (reference sequence). V was clipped by 3 bases and J by 7 bases; unmatched bases: 10.

The chain has TRBV9 and TRBJ2-3, with no clear D. Germline V gene lookup returns CDR1 SGDLS and CDR2 YYNGEE. CDR3 length: 14 amino acids. The V end lost 0 bases, the J end lost 6 bases, and 11 bases lay between the germline ends. The CDR3 DNA reads as TGTGCCAGCAGCGTAGTTCAGCGTGGGGATACGCAGTATTTT. Its translation: CASSVVQRGDTQYF.

The chain couples TRBV2 to TRBJ2-1; 9 nucleotides match TRBD2. After removal of 4 bases from V and 9 bases from J, the junction contained 10 bases not matched to a gene. From germline, CDR1 is SNHLY and CDR2 FYNNEI. The CDR3 extends over 15 amino acids. CDR3 loop: CASSVRAGGIGEQFF. CDR3 nucleotides: TGTGCCAGCAGTGTCAGAGCGGGAGGAATCGGTGAGCAGTTCTTC.

CDR3 protein: CASYIWDRGIDTQYF. CDR3 DNA: TGTGCCAGCTATATTTGGGACAGGGGAATTGATACGCAGTATTTT. The rearrangement uses TRBV2 and TRBJ2-3; 10 positions match TRBD1. CDR3 length: 15 residues. Germline lookup yields CDR1 SNHLY and CDR2 FYNNEI. Unmatched junction bases numbered 11, after V lost 8 bases and J lost 6 bases. Using reference TRBV2 and TRBJ2-3 for the parts outside the CDR3, the full variable domain is EPEVTQTPSHQVTQMGQEVILRCVPISNHLYFYWYRQILGQKVEFLVSFYNNEISEKSEIFDDQFSVERPDGSNFTLKIRSTKLEDSAMYFCASYIWDRGIDTQYFGPGTRLTVL.

This chain uses TRBV5-1 with TRBJ2-2, with 7 positions matching TRBD2. V lost 5 bases and J lost 6; bases outside the gene matches: 7. From germline, CDR1 is SGHRS and CDR2 YFSETQ. CDR3 length: 14 amino acids. CDR3 sequence reads: CASRYKRDSGELFF. The CDR3, as DNA: TGCGCCAGCAGATATAAGCGGGACTCCGGGGAGCTGTTTTTT.